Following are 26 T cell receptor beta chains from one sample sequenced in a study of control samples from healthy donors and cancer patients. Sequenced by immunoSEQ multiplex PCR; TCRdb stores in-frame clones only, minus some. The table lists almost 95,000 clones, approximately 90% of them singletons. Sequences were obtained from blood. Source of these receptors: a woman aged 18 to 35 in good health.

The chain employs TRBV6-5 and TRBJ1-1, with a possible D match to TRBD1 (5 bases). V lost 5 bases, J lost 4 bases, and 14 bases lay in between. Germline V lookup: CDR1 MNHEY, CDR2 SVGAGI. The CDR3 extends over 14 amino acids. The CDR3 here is CASSPWNGATEAFF. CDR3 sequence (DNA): TGTGCCAGCAGTCCTTGGAACGGGGCCACTGAAGCTTTCTTT.

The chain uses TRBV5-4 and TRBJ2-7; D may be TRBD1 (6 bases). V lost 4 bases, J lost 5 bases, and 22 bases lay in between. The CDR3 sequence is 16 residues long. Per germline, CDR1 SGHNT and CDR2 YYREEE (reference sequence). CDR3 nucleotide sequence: TGTGCCAGCAGCAGAGACCCGGGACAAGGTTTGAACGAGCAGTACTTC. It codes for CASSRDPGQGLNEQYF.

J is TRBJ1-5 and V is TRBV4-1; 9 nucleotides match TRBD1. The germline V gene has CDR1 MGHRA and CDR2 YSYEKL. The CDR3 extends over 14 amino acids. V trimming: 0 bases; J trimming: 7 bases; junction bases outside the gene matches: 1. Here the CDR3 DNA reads TGCGCCAGCAGCCAAGAACAGGGGGCCCAGCCCCAGCATTTT. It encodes CASSQEQGAQPQHF.

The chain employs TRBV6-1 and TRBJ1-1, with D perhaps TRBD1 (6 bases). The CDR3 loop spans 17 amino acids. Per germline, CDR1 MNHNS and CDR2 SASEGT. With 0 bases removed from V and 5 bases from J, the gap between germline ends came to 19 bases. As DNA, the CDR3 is TGTGCCAGCAGTGAAGCTAACGGAGCAGGGGCTCTGACTGAAGCTTTCTTT. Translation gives CASSEANGAGALTEAFF.

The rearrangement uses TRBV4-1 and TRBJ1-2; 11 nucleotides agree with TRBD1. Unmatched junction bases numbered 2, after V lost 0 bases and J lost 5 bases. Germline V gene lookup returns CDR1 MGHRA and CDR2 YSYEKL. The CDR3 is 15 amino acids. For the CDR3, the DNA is TGCGCCAGCAGCCAAGATAGGGACAGGGGGTATGGCTACACCTTC. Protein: CASSQDRDRGYGYTF.

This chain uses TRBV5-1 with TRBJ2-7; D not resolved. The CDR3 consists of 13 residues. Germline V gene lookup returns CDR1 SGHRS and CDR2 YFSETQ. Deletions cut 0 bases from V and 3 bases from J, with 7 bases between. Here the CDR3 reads CASSLAPGYEQYF. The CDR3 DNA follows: TGCGCCAGCAGCTTGGCACCTGGCTACGAGCAGTACTTC.

The CDR3 DNA is TGTGCCAGCAGCCCGGGGGTAAACTATGGCTACACCTTC. This translates into CASSPGVNYGYTF. This chain connects TRBV27 to TRBJ1-2; maybe TRBD1 (5 bases). V dropped 6 bases and J dropped 2 bases, with 10 bases sitting between them. In germline, CDR1 is MNHEY, CDR2 SMNVEV (reference sequence). CDR3 length: 13 residues.

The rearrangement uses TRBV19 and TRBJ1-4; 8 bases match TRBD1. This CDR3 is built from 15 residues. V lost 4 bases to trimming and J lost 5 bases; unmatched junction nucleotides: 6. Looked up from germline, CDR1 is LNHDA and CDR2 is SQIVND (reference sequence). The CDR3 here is CASSSRQGKNEKLFF. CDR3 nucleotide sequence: TGTGCCAGTAGTAGCCGACAGGGGAAAAATGAAAAACTGTTTTTT.

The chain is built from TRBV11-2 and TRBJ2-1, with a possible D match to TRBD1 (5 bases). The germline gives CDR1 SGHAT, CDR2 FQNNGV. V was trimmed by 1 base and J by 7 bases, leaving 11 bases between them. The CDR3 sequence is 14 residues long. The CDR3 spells CASSLGAGNNEQFF. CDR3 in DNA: TGTGCCAGCAGCTTAGGGGCAGGGAATAATGAGCAGTTCTTC.

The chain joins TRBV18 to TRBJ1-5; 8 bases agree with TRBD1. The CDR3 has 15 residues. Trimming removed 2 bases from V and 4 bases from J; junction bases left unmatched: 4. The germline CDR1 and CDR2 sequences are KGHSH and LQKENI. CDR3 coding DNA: TGTGCCAGCTCACCATCGGGACAGGAGAATCAGCCCCAGCATTTT. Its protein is CASSPSGQENQPQHF.

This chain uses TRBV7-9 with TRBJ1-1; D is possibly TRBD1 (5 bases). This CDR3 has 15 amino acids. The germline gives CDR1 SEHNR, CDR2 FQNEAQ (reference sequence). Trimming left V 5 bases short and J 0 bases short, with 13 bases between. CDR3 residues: CASSPRDAMNTEAFF. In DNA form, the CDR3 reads TGTGCCAGCAGCCCCCGGGACGCAATGAACACTGAAGCTTTCTTT.

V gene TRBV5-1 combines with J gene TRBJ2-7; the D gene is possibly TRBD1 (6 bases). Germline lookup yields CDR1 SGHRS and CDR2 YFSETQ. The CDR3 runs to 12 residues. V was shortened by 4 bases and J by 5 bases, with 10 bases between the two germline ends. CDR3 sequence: CASSLRQDEQYF. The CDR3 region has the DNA TGCGCCAGCAGCCTACGACAGGACGAGCAGTACTTC.

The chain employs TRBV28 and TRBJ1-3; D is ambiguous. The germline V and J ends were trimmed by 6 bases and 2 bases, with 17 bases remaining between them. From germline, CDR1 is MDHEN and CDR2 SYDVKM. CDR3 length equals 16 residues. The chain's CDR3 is CASSLLSDPPGNTIYF. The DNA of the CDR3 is TGTGCCAGCAGCCTTTTATCGGATCCGCCTGGAAACACCATATATTTT.

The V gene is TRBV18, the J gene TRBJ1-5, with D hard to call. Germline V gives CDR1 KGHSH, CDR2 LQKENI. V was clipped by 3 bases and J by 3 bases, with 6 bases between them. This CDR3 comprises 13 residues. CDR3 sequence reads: CASSPGSNQPQHF. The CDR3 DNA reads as TGTGCCAGCTCACCGGGGTCCAATCAGCCCCAGCATTTT.

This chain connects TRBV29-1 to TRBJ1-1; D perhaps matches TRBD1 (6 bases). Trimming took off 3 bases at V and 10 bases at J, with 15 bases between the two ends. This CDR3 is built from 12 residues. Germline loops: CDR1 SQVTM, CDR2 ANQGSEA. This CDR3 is CSVDPGAKGAFF. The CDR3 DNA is TGCAGCGTTGATCCGGGGGCGAAGGGAGCTTTCTTT.

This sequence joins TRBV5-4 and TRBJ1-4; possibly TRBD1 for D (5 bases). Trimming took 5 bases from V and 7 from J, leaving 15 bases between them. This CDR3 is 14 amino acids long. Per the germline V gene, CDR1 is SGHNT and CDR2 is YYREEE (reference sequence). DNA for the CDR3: TGTGCCAGCAGGACGGCGGGACGGTCTGAAAAACTGTTTTTT. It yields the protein CASRTAGRSEKLFF.

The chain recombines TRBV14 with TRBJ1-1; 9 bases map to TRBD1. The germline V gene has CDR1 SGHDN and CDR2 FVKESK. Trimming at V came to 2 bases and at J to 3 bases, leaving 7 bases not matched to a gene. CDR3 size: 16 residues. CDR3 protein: CASSQPPGQGYTEAFF. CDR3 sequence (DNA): TGTGCCAGCAGCCAACCACCGGGACAGGGTTACACTGAAGCTTTCTTT.

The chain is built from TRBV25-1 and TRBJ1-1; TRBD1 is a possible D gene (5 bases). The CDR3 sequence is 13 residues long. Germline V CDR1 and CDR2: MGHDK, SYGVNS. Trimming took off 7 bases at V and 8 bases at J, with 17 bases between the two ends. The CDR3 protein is CASMEGARKEAFF. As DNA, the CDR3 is TGTGCCAGCATGGAAGGGGCGAGGAAAGAAGCTTTCTTT.

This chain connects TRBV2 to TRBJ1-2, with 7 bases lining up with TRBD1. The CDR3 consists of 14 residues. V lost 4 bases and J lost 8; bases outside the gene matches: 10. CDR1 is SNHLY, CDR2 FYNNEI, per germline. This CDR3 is CASSAAGAGGGYTF. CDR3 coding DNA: TGTGCCAGCAGTGCTGCTGGGGCAGGGGGAGGCTACACCTTC.

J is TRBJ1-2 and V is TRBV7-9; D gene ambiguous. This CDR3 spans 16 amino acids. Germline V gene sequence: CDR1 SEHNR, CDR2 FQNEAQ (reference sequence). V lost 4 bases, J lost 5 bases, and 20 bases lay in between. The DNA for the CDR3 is TGTGCCAGCAGCTCGGAGAGCAGTTTGGCGGGGTATGGCTACACCTTC. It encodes CASSSESSLAGYGYTF.

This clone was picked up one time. The CDR3 sequence is CASSLDRGTDEQFF. CDR3 in DNA: TGCGCCAGCAGCTTAGACAGGGGGACGGATGAGCAGTTCTTC. The gene calls are TRBV5-1 and TRBJ2-1; 9 nucleotides line up with TRBD1. Germline lookup yields CDR1 SGHRS and CDR2 YFSETQ. The CDR3 is 14 residues long. V dropped 2 bases and J dropped 8; count of bases not matched to a gene: 5. The variable domain in full, with the rest retrieved from reference TRBV5-1 and TRBJ2-1, is KAGVTQTPRYLIKTRGQQVTLSCSPISGHRSVSWYQQTPGQGLQFLFEYFSETQRNKGNFPGRFSGRQFSNSRSEMNVSTLELGDSALYLCASSLDRGTDEQFFGPGTRLTVL.

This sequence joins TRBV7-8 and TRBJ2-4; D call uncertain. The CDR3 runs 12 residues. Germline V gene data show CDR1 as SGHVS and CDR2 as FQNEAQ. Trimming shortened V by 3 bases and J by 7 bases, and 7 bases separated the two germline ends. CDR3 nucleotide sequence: TGTGCCAGCAGCTTTTATGGGAACATTCAGTACTTC. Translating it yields CASSFYGNIQYF.

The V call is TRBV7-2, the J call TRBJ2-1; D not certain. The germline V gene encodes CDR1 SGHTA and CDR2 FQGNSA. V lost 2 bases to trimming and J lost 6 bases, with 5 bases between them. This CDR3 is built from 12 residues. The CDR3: CASSLSINEQFF. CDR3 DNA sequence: TGTGCCAGCAGCTTATCCATCAATGAGCAGTTCTTC.

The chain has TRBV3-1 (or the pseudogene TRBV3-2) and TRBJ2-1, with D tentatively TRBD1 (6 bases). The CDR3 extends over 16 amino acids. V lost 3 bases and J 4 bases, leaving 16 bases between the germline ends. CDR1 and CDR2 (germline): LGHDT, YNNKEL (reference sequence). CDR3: CASSHLQGPPYNEQFF. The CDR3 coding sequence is TGTGCCAGCAGCCACCTACAGGGTCCCCCTTACAATGAGCAGTTCTTC.

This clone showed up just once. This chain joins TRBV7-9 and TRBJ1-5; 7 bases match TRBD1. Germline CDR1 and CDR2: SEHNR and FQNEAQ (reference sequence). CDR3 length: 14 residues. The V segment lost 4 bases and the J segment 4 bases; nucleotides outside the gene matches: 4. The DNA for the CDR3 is TGTGCCAGCAGCTCGCCGACAGGGAATCAGCCCCAGCATTTT. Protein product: CASSSPTGNQPQHF.

The CDR3 spells CASSEAQNTQYF. In DNA form, the CDR3 reads TGTGCCAGCAGTGAAGCGCAAAATACGCAGTATTTT. The rearrangement joins TRBV2 to TRBJ2-3; the D is unclear. Germline V gene data show CDR1 as SNHLY and CDR2 as FYNNEI. This CDR3 has 12 amino acids. V was trimmed by 0 bases and J by 7 bases, leaving 5 bases between them.